The 2 T cell receptor beta chains in this list originate from one sample, sequenced in a study of beta chain features in type 1 diabetes. Reverse transcribing all isolated RNA meant expressed TCRB transcripts were sequenced. Clones were sequenced by immunoSEQ multiplex PCR, and TCRdb holds only the in-frame ones, with some missing. This table has about 320,000 clones, 12% to 15% appearing once. Input material: central memory CD4+ T cells from blood. Receptors originate from a man aged 25-45 years in good health.

The chain couples TRBV14 to TRBJ1-2; possible D gene TRBD1, 6 bases. V was trimmed by 2 bases and J by 8 bases, leaving 12 bases between them. This CDR3 comprises 13 residues. The germline gives CDR1 SGHDN, CDR2 FVKESK. CDR3 amino acids: CASSQYKGGGYTF. The CDR3 region has the DNA TGTGCCAGCAGCCAATATAAAGGGGGAGGCTACACCTTC.

The chain recombines TRBV10-2 with TRBJ1-2; D is ambiguous. The germline V gene has CDR1 WSHSY and CDR2 SAAADI. Trimming removed 3 bases at V and 2 bases at J, with 19 bases between. The CDR3 totals 17 residues. This CDR3 reads CASSDSQYGYSNYGYTF. The CDR3, as DNA: TGCGCCAGCAGTGACTCCCAATACGGGTATTCGAACTATGGCTACACCTTC.